Here is one T cell receptor beta chain with its context. The antigen this receptor binds is unknown. No clone much larger than this one lies a single base away; base qualities are absent. The donors were healthy, HIV-negative adults with no recently reported acute infections or vaccinations. All donors were Caucasian adults living in Nashville, Tennessee, USA. For unsorted samples, tens of millions of PBMCs were counted, and genomic DNA was extracted using the QIAamp DNA Blood Mini kit. After blood collection by leukapheresis, PBMCs were isolated using Ficoll-Histopaque density gradient centrifugation and then cryopreserved in the vapor phase of liquid nitrogen. The CDR3 runs 17 amino acids, cysteine and phenylalanine included. Just the 51-base CDR3 DNA is kept, in frame starting at base 1. Reading the germline V gene gives CDR1 SNHLY and CDR2 FYNNEI. V loses 6 bases of germline sequence and J loses 1 base, and the interval between the two ends is 22 bases.

TCR CDR3 regions were amplified from genomic DNA by multiplex PCR using the deep immunoSEQ assay. For each cell subset, the extracted genomic DNA was distributed evenly across all wells of several immunoSEQ 96-well plates, and each plate served as one replicate. For unsorted PBMC, each replicate PCR was loaded with 300 to 350 ng genomic DNA, equivalent to 25,000 to 35,000 T cell genomes. Genomic DNA from unsorted PBMC was sequenced over ten immunoSEQ deep assay plates. The purified libraries were quantified using a Qubit 3.0 fluorometer, sized with a Bioanalyzer 2100, and then quantified again using the KAPA Library Quantification kit. Every immunoSEQ 96-well plate was sequenced on a separate single-read 150-cycle Illumina NextSeq 550 flow cell. The paper's data handling went like this. Because the immunoSEQ output included only junctional sequences and no quality scores, the filtering could not be the same as the filtering used for full-length reads. Sequences were annotated with PyIR, a Python wrapper for IgBLAST v1.9, and V/J genes and CDR3 were assigned using IMGT germline references. Any read was removed if the V/J assignment was weak (E-value above 1e-6), the CDR3 was missing, or the read contained stop codons, out-of-frame junctions, or ambiguous translated residues. V3J clonotypes were defined by identical inferred V gene, J gene, and CDR3 amino acid sequence. To compute the percentage overlap between repertoires, the number of shared unique clonotypes was divided by the size of the smaller repertoire. Richness of each repertoire was evaluated using RTK rarefaction, the Chao1 estimator, and Recon v2.1 estimates of unobserved clonotypes. TCRdb holds this immuneACCESS table with in-frame rearrangements only. Some clones are missing; in checked studies, unresolved V genes explain under half, and the rest has no known cause. V, J and clone size were drawn from that table, and D and trimming were deduced from the DNA. This sample gives roughly 490,000 clones in total; 70% to 80% of them show up just once. The top ten clones comprise 10% to 15% of the sample.

The sample comes from a study of shared clonotypes between healthy human individuals (TCRdb year 2020). With respect to the entire study: A couple of women and a few men aged 18 to 49 years were included in the cohort. Blood TCR repertoires of several healthy adults were deeply sequenced to estimate repertoire size and the extent of clonotype sharing between individuals. Different laboratories and diverse techniques were used to prepare libraries and sequence TCR repertoires, to increase sequencing depth and limit assay-specific biases. Each donor's leukapheresis produced roughly between roughly 0.85 and 9.5 billion PBMCs.

Results and caveats for the whole study, not just this receptor: Pairwise subsampling led to the expectation that sequencing depth would affect the degree of clonotype sharing among donors. The genetic and exposure-history diversity represented was limited by the small number of donors. Only blood was sampled, and tissue TCR repertoires likely differ from those in blood.

The V and J segments used are TRBV2 and TRBJ2-7; the D match is possibly TRBD1 or TRBD2, with 5 bases aligned in each. Material: PBMCs. The source is a middle-aged woman in good health. Some clones in this sample may be carry-over from other donors' samples. The CDR3 has the sequence CASSERSGAFYSYEQYF. The nucleotide sequence is given as TGTGCCAGCAGCGAGCGGTCTGGGGCTTTCTATTCCTACGAGCAGTACTTC.